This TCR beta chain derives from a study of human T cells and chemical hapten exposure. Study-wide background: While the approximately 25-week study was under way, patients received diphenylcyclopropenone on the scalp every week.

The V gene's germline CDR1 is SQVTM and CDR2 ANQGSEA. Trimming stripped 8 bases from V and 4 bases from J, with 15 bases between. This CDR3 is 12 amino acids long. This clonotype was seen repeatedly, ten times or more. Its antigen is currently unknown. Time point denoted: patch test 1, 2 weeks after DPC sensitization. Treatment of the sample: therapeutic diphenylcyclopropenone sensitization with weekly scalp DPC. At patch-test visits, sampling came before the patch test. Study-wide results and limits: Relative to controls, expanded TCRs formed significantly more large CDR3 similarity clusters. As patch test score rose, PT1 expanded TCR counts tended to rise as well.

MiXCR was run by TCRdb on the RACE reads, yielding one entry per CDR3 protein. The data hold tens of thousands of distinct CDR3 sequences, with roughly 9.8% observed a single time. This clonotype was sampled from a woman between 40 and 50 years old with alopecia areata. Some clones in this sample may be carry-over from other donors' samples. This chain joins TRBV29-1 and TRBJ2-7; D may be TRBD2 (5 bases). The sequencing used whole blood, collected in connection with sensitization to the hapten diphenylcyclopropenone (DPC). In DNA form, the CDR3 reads TGCAGCTTCTCCTCCGGGGTTTACGAGCAGTACTTC. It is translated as CSFSSGVYEQYF.